Below, 8 T cell receptor beta chains from the same sample are listed, as sequenced in a study of blood T cell repertoires in COVID-19. Assay used: immunoSEQ multiplex PCR; TCRdb lists only in-frame clones, some missing. The sample carries under 110,000 clones, about two thirds recorded once. The sequenced sample consisted of peripheral blood. These receptors all come from a human donor with acute or convalescent COVID-19. The donor label of this sample is uncertain.

This chain links TRBV6-1 with TRBJ1-6; TRBD1 matches 7 bases. Germline values: CDR1 MNHNS, CDR2 SASEGT. Trimming at V came to 0 bases and at J to 6 bases, leaving 2 bases not matched to a gene. There are 15 residues in the CDR3. DNA for the CDR3: TGTGCCAGCAGTGAAGCGTCAGGGGGTAATTCACCCCTCCACTTT. Its translation is CASSEASGGNSPLHF.

The chain links TRBV27 to TRBJ1-1, with TRBD1 matching over 8 bases. The length of the CDR3 is 15 residues. The germline CDR1 and CDR2 sequences are MNHEY and SMNVEV (reference sequence). V gave up 5 bases and J gave up 0 bases; unmatched junction bases: 5. CDR3 sequence: CASSRSGGLNTEAFF. The CDR3 nucleotides read TGTGCCAGCAGTCGATCAGGGGGCTTGAACACTGAAGCTTTCTTT.

This sequence joins TRBV6-5 and TRBJ2-7; 8 bases agree with TRBD2. The germline V gene encodes CDR1 MNHEY and CDR2 SVGAGI. V lost 6 bases and J lost 1; bases outside the gene matches: 8. This CDR3 is 15 amino acids long. This CDR3 reads CASSPRRGGSYEQYV. The CDR3 bases are TGTGCCAGCAGCCCGAGGCGCGGGGGGTCCTACGAGCAGTACGTC.

This chain joins TRBV2 and TRBJ2-5; the D gene is possibly TRBD1 (5 bases). In germline, CDR1 is SNHLY, CDR2 FYNNEI. The CDR3 has 16 amino acids. Trimming shortened V by 7 bases and J by 2 bases, and 20 bases separated the two germline ends. CDR3 protein: CASTPKLGPRQETQYF. CDR3 DNA sequence: TGTGCCAGCACCCCAAAGTTGGGGCCGCGACAAGAGACCCAGTACTTC.

The chain links TRBV5-4 to TRBJ1-2; 8 bases line up with TRBD1. Germline CDR1 is SGHNT and CDR2 is YYREEE (reference sequence). CDR3 length equals 13 residues. Unmatched junction bases numbered 2, after V lost 3 bases and J lost 4 bases. In DNA, the CDR3 is TGTGCCAGCAGCTCGGACAGGGCCTATGGCTACACCTTC. It is translated as CASSSDRAYGYTF.

In this sample, this clone turned up a few times. The chain uses TRBV2 and TRBJ1-1; D not resolved. Germline V gene sequence: CDR1 SNHLY, CDR2 FYNNEI. CDR3 length equals 14 residues. V shed 1 base and J shed 1 base, with 7 bases lying between them. As DNA, the CDR3 is TGTGCCAGCAGTGAAGTGGCAGGGAACACTGAAGCTTTCTTT. Its protein is CASSEVAGNTEAFF. Filled out from reference TRBV2 and TRBJ1-1, the complete variable domain reads EPEVTQTPSHQVTQMGQEVILRCVPISNHLYFYWYRQILGQKVEFLVSFYNNEISEKSEIFDDQFSVERPDGSNFTLKIRSTKLEDSAMYFCASSEVAGNTEAFFGQGTRLTVV.

The chain joins TRBV30 to TRBJ1-1; D remains ambiguous. This CDR3 contains 13 residues. The V gene lost 2 bases and the J gene lost 2 bases, with 9 bases spanning the gap. CDR1 and CDR2 from the germline V gene are GTSNPN and SVGIG (reference sequence). The CDR3 region is CAWSPGINTEAFF. Here the CDR3 DNA reads TGTGCCTGGAGTCCGGGGATCAACACTGAAGCTTTCTTT. The variable domain in full, completed from reference TRBV30 and TRBJ1-1, reads SQTIHQWPATLVQPVGSPLSLECTVEGTSNPNLYWYRQAAGRGLQLLFYSVGIGQISSEVPQNLSASRPQDRQFILSSKKLLLSDSGFYLCAWSPGINTEAFFGQGTRLTVV.

This chain uses TRBV2 with TRBJ1-3; TRBD1 is a possible D gene (5 bases). This CDR3 has 14 amino acids. The V gene lost 4 bases and the J gene lost 3 bases, with 10 bases spanning the gap. Germline V lookup: CDR1 SNHLY, CDR2 FYNNEI. The chain's CDR3 is CASSAQGFGNTIYF. The CDR3 nucleotides read TGTGCCAGCAGTGCCCAGGGCTTTGGAAACACCATATATTTT.